These T cell receptor beta chains were read from a single sample in a study of OX40 agonist ivuxolimab in advanced cancers. Measured with immunoSEQ multiplex PCR; TCRdb has only the in-frame clones, and not every one. Here the sample spans over 20,000 clones, 79% being singletons. Here the sequenced sample was CD4+ or CD8+ T cells sorted from blood, taken in a trial of the OX40 agonist ivuxolimab. These receptors all stem from an adult with an advanced solid tumor such as melanoma, head and neck, liver or kidney cancer. CDR3s include the opening cysteine and the closing phenylalanine or tryptophan. Each record gives: CDR3 length, V gene, J gene, D gene, clone size, CDR3 DNA, CDR3 protein. D genes are given only for firm matches. Where a row states a size, it is once, few, many or the class of an expanded clone; other rows omit it.

14,TRBV11-2,TRBJ2-2,.,medium-sized,TGTGCCAGCAGCCGCCGCGGGAACACCGGGGAGCTGTTTTTT,CASSRRGNTGELFF
16,TRBV5-1,TRBJ2-6,.,.,TGCGCCAGCAGCTCGAAACAAGACTCTGGGGCCAACGTCCTGACTTTC,CASSSKQDSGANVLTF
14,TRBV13,TRBJ1-5,TRBD1,.,TGTGCCAGCAGCTTCAGACAGGGCGGTCAGCCCCAGCATTTT,CASSFRQGGQPQHF
12,TRBV2,TRBJ1-5,.,.,TGTGCCAGCAGTGCCTGGAATCAGCCCCAGCATTTT,CASSAWNQPQHF
10,TRBV11-2,TRBJ1-1,.,.,TGTGCCAGCAGCTTAACTGAAGCTTTCTTT,CASSLTEAFF
15,TRBV10-3,TRBJ2-1,.,.,TGTGCCATCAGTAACCCGGGACTCGGCTACAATGAGCAGTTCTTC,CAISNPGLGYNEQFF
15,TRBV18,TRBJ2-7,TRBD1,once,TGTGCCAGCTCACAGAAACAGGGGGCTCCCTACGAGCAGTACTTC,CASSQKQGAPYEQYF
16,TRBV19,TRBJ1-5,TRBD1,.,TGTGCCAGTAGTCCTCCCGGAGGGACAGCTGATCAGCCCCAGCATTTT,CASSPPGGTADQPQHF
14,TRBV11-2,TRBJ2-5,TRBD2,.,TGTGCCAGCAGCGCCCCCCAGGGAGGGGAGACCCAGTACTTC,CASSAPQGGETQYF
14,TRBV2,TRBJ1-2,.,once,TGTGCCAGCATGGATAGGGCACCTAACTATGGCTACACCTTC,CASMDRAPNYGYTF
16,TRBV7-9,TRBJ1-4,.,few,TGTGCCAGCAGCTCTAACCCCGGGACAACTAATGAAAAACTGTTTTTT,CASSSNPGTTNEKLFF
14,TRBV7-9,TRBJ2-7,TRBD2,.,TGTGCCAGCAGCTCACCCGGGACTACCTACGAGCAGTACTTC,CASSSPGTTYEQYF
18,TRBV30,TRBJ1-6,.,.,TGTGCCTGGAGCCGACAGGTTCGGATCAGCTCCTATAATTCACCCCTCCACTTT,CAWSRQVRISSYNSPLHF
15,TRBV7-2,TRBJ2-7,TRBD1,.,TGTGCCAGCAGCTCCCGACAGGGGGCCATCTACGAGCAGTACTTC,CASSSRQGAIYEQYF
16,TRBV15,TRBJ2-1,.,.,TGTGCCACCAGCCCTCGGAGGCAGAGCTCCTACAATGAGCAGTTCTTC,CATSPRRQSSYNEQFF
14,TRBV5-6,TRBJ1-5,.,.,TGTGCCAGCAGCTTGGGAGGGAACAATCAGCCCCAGCATTTT,CASSLGGNNQPQHF
13,TRBV30,TRBJ2-5,.,once,TGTGCCTGGAGTAGGTTTGTTAAAGAGACCCAGTACTTC,CAWSRFVKETQYF
12,TRBV9,TRBJ2-7,.,once,TGTGCCAGCAGCCGAGGAGGTTACGAGCAGTACTTC,CASSRGGYEQYF
15,TRBV9,TRBJ1-2,TRBD1,.,TGTGCCAGCAGCGTAGAAGTCAGGGGGATGGAGGGCTACACCTTC,CASSVEVRGMEGYTF
13,TRBV28,TRBJ2-7,.,.,TGTGCCAGCCGGGGCTACGGGCATGACGAGCAGTACTTC,CASRGYGHDEQYF
12,TRBV6-5,TRBJ1-2,.,few,TGTGCCAGCAGTGAAGCCACCCATGGCTACACCTTC,CASSEATHGYTF
13,TRBV7-6,TRBJ2-7,TRBD1,.,TGTGCCAGCAGCTCCTACAGGGGGTTCGAGCAGTACTTC,CASSSYRGFEQYF
13,TRBV4-1,TRBJ2-1,.,.,TGCGCCAGCAGCGGGGGAGTCTACAATGAGCAGTTCTTC,CASSGGVYNEQFF
14,TRBV27,TRBJ2-5,TRBD2,.,TGTGCCAGCAGAAAACTAGCGCTTCAAGAGACCCAGTACTTC,CASRKLALQETQYF
19,TRBV27,TRBJ2-1,TRBD2,.,TGTGCCAGCAGTTTATCCTTTGGGCTAGCGGGAGGGATCTACAATGAGCAGTTCTTC,CASSLSFGLAGGIYNEQFF
17,TRBV4-1,TRBJ2-5,TRBD2,.,TGCGCCAGCAGGGGGTGGCTAGCGGGCCACCTGGGGGAGACCCAGTACTTC,CASRGWLAGHLGETQYF
11,TRBV7-9,TRBJ2-5,.,.,TGTGCCAGCAGCTTTAAGGAGACCCAGTACTTC,CASSFKETQYF
14,TRBV11-2,TRBJ1-4,.,.,TGTGCCAGCAGCTTAAGGGCAGGGGATGAAAAACTGTTTTTT,CASSLRAGDEKLFF
13,TRBV10-2,TRBJ2-1,.,.,TGCGCCAGCAGTTTTTCTAGTTACAATGAGCAGTTCTTC,CASSFSSYNEQFF
16,TRBV28,TRBJ1-5,.,.,TGTGCCAGCAGGACAAGGTGGGGTTGGCGCAATCAGCCCCAGCATTTT,CASRTRWGWRNQPQHF
16,TRBV13,TRBJ2-7,.,.,TGTGCCAGCAGCCCCAAAGACAGACTGTACTCCTACGAGCAGTACTTC,CASSPKDRLYSYEQYF
15,TRBV7-7,TRBJ2-2,TRBD1,.,TGTGCTAGCAGCCCTTGGACAGGGAACACCGGGGAGCTGTTTTTT,CASSPWTGNTGELFF
13,TRBV11-1,TRBJ2-1,.,few,TGTGCCAGCACCCCGGGAGTCTATTATGAGCAGTTCTTC,CASTPGVYYEQFF
12,TRBV9,TRBJ2-7,.,.,TGTGCCAGCAGCCCTGGGGACTACGAGCAGTACTTC,CASSPGDYEQYF
15,TRBV7-9,TRBJ2-7,.,.,TGTGCCAGCAGCTTAGGCTCCCTTGGTTCCTACGAGCAGTACTTC,CASSLGSLGSYEQYF
13,TRBV2,TRBJ2-5,TRBD2,.,TGTGCCAGCATTCTAGCGGACGGGGAGACCCAGTACTTC,CASILADGETQYF
15,TRBV5-1,TRBJ1-3,.,.,TGCGCCAGCAGCTTGATGGGCGGCTCTGGAAACACCATATATTTT,CASSLMGGSGNTIYF
12,TRBV19,TRBJ2-3,.,.,TGTGCCAGTAGTCTAGTAGGGGATACGCAGTATTTT,CASSLVGDTQYF
14,TRBV7-9,TRBJ2-7,.,few,TGTGCCAGCAGCCTCGGGGGTGACCTAACCGAGCAGTACTTC,CASSLGGDLTEQYF
17,TRBV11-3,TRBJ2-7,TRBD2,once,TGTGCCAGCAGCTTAGGGGTTCGGCTAGCGGGAGTCTACGAGCAGTACTTC,CASSLGVRLAGVYEQYF
17,TRBV11-2,TRBJ2-7,TRBD2,.,TGTGCCAGCAGCACGGGACTAGCGGGGGGTCGAACCTACGAGCAGTACTTC,CASSTGLAGGRTYEQYF
12,TRBV5-1,TRBJ2-2,TRBD2,.,TGCGCCAGCGCGCTAGCGGCCGGGGAGCTGTTTTTT,CASALAAGELFF
14,TRBV28,TRBJ2-2,.,.,TGTGCCAGTTCCTTCGGGACTCTTGCCGGGGAGCTGTTTTTT,CASSFGTLAGELFF
13,TRBV6-5,TRBJ2-7,.,.,TGTGCCAGCAGTCCGGGGCATACCTACGAGCAGTACTTC,CASSPGHTYEQYF
17,TRBV5-1,TRBJ1-1,.,once,TGCGCCAGCAGCTTGTTAGGTTTTGGACACTCCAACACTGAAGCTTTCTTT,CASSLLGFGHSNTEAFF
15,TRBV9,TRBJ1-2,TRBD1,.,TGTGCCAGCAGCCCCCGGACAGGGGAAGACTATGGCTACACCTTC,CASSPRTGEDYGYTF
17,TRBV7-6,TRBJ2-7,.,.,TGTGCCAGCAGCTACAACCCCGGTGCAGGGCCCTCCTACGAGCAGTACTTC,CASSYNPGAGPSYEQYF
12,TRBV7-2,TRBJ2-1,.,.,TGTGCCAGGGCCCCCGTTGGGTTGGCGCAGTTCTTC,CARAPVGLAQFF
16,TRBV28,TRBJ2-1,TRBD2,.,TGTGCCAGCAGTTTACCGACTAGCGGGGGCTACAATGAGCAGTTCTTC,CASSLPTSGGYNEQFF
12,TRBV2,TRBJ1-2,TRBD1,.,TGTGCCAGCAGCATACAGGGGAGCGGCTACACCTTC,CASSIQGSGYTF
14,TRBV6-4,TRBJ2-2,.,.,TGTGCCAGCAGTGACGTGCCCGGGTTCGGGGAGCTGTTTTTT,CASSDVPGFGELFF
18,TRBV11-3,TRBJ2-2,TRBD1,.,TGTGCCAGCAGCCCATGGACAGGGGGCGCGGGGTACACCGGGGAGCTGTTTTTT,CASSPWTGGAGYTGELFF
21,TRBV28,TRBJ1-2,TRBD1,.,TGTGCCAGCAGTCCCATCCTCGTCTGGACCGGGACAGGGAATCCCAACTATGGCTACACCTTC,CASSPILVWTGTGNPNYGYTF
16,TRBV2,TRBJ2-1,TRBD2,.,TGTGCCAGCAGGGGACTAGCGGGAAAGGGGGACAATGAGCAGTTCTTC,CASRGLAGKGDNEQFF
16,TRBV19,TRBJ1-1,TRBD1,.,TGTGCCAGTAGTGCCACCCGGGACAGAAAGAACACTGAAGCTTTCTTT,CASSATRDRKNTEAFF
15,TRBV6-1,TRBJ2-7,TRBD1,.,TGTGCCAGCAGCCCCAGGGACAGGGGGACCTACGAGCAGTACTTC,CASSPRDRGTYEQYF
16,TRBV9,TRBJ2-1,.,.,TGTGCCAGCAGCGTACACCCCGGGAACCTTTACAATGAGCAGTTCTTC,CASSVHPGNLYNEQFF
16,TRBV5-1,TRBJ1-2,.,.,TGCGCCAGCAGCCCCGGGACATGGGACGTTAACTATGGCTACACCTTC,CASSPGTWDVNYGYTF
14,TRBV9,TRBJ2-7,.,.,TGTGCCAGCAGCGTAGATCCGGGCTTCTACGAGCAGTACTTC,CASSVDPGFYEQYF